Below are 31 T cell receptor beta chains sequenced from a single sample in a study of OX40 agonist ivuxolimab in advanced cancers. Profiled with immunoSEQ multiplex PCR; TCRdb holds only in-frame clones, not every one. The data show roughly 69,000 clones, with about 89% seen just once and around 4% held by the top ten. Sequenced material: CD4+ or CD8+ T cells sorted from blood, taken in a trial of the OX40 agonist ivuxolimab. These receptors all stem from an adult with an advanced solid tumor such as melanoma, head and neck, liver or kidney cancer.

This clone is a singleton in its sample. The rearrangement joins TRBV6-5 to TRBJ2-7, with unresolved D. This CDR3 is built from 14 residues. Germline CDR1 is MNHEY and CDR2 is SVGAGI. V was trimmed by 1 base and J by 1 base, leaving 8 bases between them. The chain's CDR3 is CASSYFSDSYEQYF. The CDR3 bases are TGTGCCAGCAGTTACTTCTCCGATTCCTACGAGCAGTACTTC.

J is TRBJ1-4 and V is TRBV28; the D is unclear. CDR3 length: 15 amino acids. Trimming took 3 bases from V and 0 from J, leaving 8 bases between them. CDR1 MDHEN and CDR2 SYDVKM come from the germline V gene. Written as DNA, the CDR3 is TGTGCCAGCAGTTTGCGACTTGCAACTAATGAAAAACTGTTTTTT. Translating gives CASSLRLATNEKLFF.

The gene calls are TRBV27 and TRBJ2-7, with D possibly called TRBD1 or TRBD2 (5 bases each). Trimming took off 0 bases at V and 6 bases at J, with 12 bases between the two ends. CDR1 MNHEY and CDR2 SMNVEV come from the germline V gene (reference sequence). CDR3 size: 14 residues. CDR3 DNA sequence: TGTGCCAGCAGTTTATCGGGGACCGGGGTCGAGCAGTACTTC. Protein product: CASSLSGTGVEQYF.

V usage is TRBV28 and J usage is TRBJ1-2, with 9 bases that match TRBD1. Germline-derived CDR1 and CDR2 are MDHEN and SYDVKM. The length of the CDR3 is 15 residues. With 5 bases clipped from V and 4 bases from J, the junction kept 8 bases outside the gene matches. Here the CDR3 reads CASSRRDRAAYGYTF. The DNA for the CDR3 is TGTGCCAGCAGTCGGCGGGACAGGGCGGCCTATGGCTACACCTTC.

The chain links TRBV29-1 to TRBJ2-1; D unclear. CDR3 size: 10 residues. The V gene's germline CDR1 is SQVTM and CDR2 ANQGSEA. Trimming shortened V by 7 bases and J by 7 bases, and 8 bases separated the two germline ends. The CDR3 here is CSAASNEQFF. Here the CDR3 DNA reads TGCAGCGCCGCTAGTAATGAGCAGTTCTTC.

The genes are TRBV28 and TRBJ2-1, with 11 bases aligning to TRBD2. Germline V gives CDR1 MDHEN, CDR2 SYDVKM. The J segment lost 7 bases and the V segment lost 7 bases, leaving 12 bases of the junction unmatched. The CDR3 runs 16 residues. For the CDR3, the DNA is TGTGCCAGCATTCCTCACCGACTAGCGGGAAAAAATGAGCAGTTCTTC. Encoded protein: CASIPHRLAGKNEQFF.

The chain links TRBV5-1 to TRBJ1-4; 7 bases map to TRBD1. The CDR3 sequence is 19 residues long. J lost 5 bases, V lost 0 bases, and 16 bases had no gene match. Germline CDR1 and CDR2: SGHRS and YFSETQ. The CDR3 sequence is CASSLGGPGPSGGNEKLFF. As DNA, the CDR3 is TGCGCCAGCAGCTTGGGTGGCCCGGGACCCTCAGGGGGAAATGAAAAACTGTTTTTT. Full variable domain (remainder filled in from reference TRBV5-1 and TRBJ1-4): KAGVTQTPRYLIKTRGQQVTLSCSPISGHRSVSWYQQTPGQGLQFLFEYFSETQRNKGNFPGRFSGRQFSNSRSEMNVSTLELGDSALYLCASSLGGPGPSGGNEKLFFGSGTQLSVL.

The V and J genes are TRBV5-4 and TRBJ2-5; D is uncertain. V was shortened by 4 bases and J by 5 bases, with 15 bases between the two germline ends. Germline V lookup: CDR1 SGHNT, CDR2 YYREEE (reference sequence). The CDR3 runs to 14 residues. CDR3 loop: CASSLQTFGETQYF. The CDR3 nucleotides are TGTGCCAGCAGCCTTCAGACATTCGGGGAGACCCAGTACTTC.

Turning to this clone: A read error is likely, as this CDR3 ends without the conserved phenylalanine or tryptophan. The DNA is omitted, as the CDR3 cannot be located on it reliably, and the CDR3 follows TCRdb's listing. This chain uses TRBV28 with TRBJ1-2. CDR1 and CDR2 (germline): MDHEN, SYDVKM. Including both end residues, the CDR3 is 10 amino acids long. The CDR3 protein is CASGRARTEV.

V and J are TRBV28 and TRBJ2-1; 14 positions agree with TRBD2. Germline lookup yields CDR1 MDHEN and CDR2 SYDVKM. This CDR3 has 17 residues. With V trimmed by 3 bases and J by 9 bases, 10 bases remained unmatched. The CDR3 here is CASSFHPGLAGEGEQFF. In DNA form, the CDR3 reads TGTGCCAGCAGTTTTCACCCGGGACTAGCGGGAGAAGGTGAGCAGTTCTTC.

This chain joins TRBV29-1 and TRBJ2-7; 10 nucleotides align to TRBD2. Unmatched junction bases numbered 4, after V lost 0 bases and J lost 2 bases. CDR3 size: 15 residues. CDR1 and CDR2 (germline): SQVTM, ANQGSEA. The CDR3 loop reads CSVEEGLAGAYEQYF. The DNA for the CDR3 is TGCAGCGTTGAAGAGGGCCTAGCGGGGGCCTACGAGCAGTACTTC.

There are a few counts of this clone. The V gene is TRBV7-2, the J gene TRBJ2-7, with TRBD1 matching over 8 bases. Germline CDR1 is SGHTA and CDR2 is FQGNSA. With V trimmed by 1 base and J by 3 bases, 2 bases remained unmatched. This CDR3 is 14 amino acids long. CDR3 amino acids: CASSLGDRFYEQYF. CDR3 DNA: TGTGCCAGCAGCTTAGGGGACAGGTTCTACGAGCAGTACTTC. The whole variable domain, remainder taken from reference TRBV7-2 and TRBJ2-7, is GAGVSQSPSNKVTEKGKDVELRCDPISGHTALYWYRQSLGQGLEFLIYFQGNSAPDKSGLPSDRFSAERTGGSVSTLTIQRTQQEDSAVYLCASSLGDRFYEQYFGPGTRLTVT.

This clone appeared a single time. The chain uses TRBV7-8 and TRBJ2-7; 8 positions agree with TRBD2. After removal of 1 base from V and 6 bases from J, the junction contained 8 bases not matched to a gene. Germline assignment: CDR1 SGHVS and CDR2 FQNEAQ. The CDR3 consists of 15 residues. Written as DNA, the CDR3 is TGTGCCAGCAGCTTAGGGGCGGGAGGTGCCGGCGAGCAGTACTTC. This encodes CASSLGAGGAGEQYF.

The CDR3 loop is CASSSGNGAQQYF. CDR3 nucleotides: TGTGCCAGCAGCTCCGGGAACGGCGCCCAGCAGTACTTC. The J gene is TRBJ2-7, the V gene TRBV7-9; D is perhaps TRBD2 (5 bases). Germline CDR1 reads SEHNR; CDR2 reads FQNEAQ (reference sequence). CDR3 size: 13 residues. With 4 bases removed from V and 8 bases from J, the gap between germline ends came to 15 bases.

This clone appeared a single time. The chain recombines TRBV7-9 with TRBJ1-1, with 7 bases identical to TRBD1. CDR3 length: 15 residues. The V gene end was trimmed by 5 bases and the J gene end by 0 bases; junction bases not matched to a gene: 6. The germline V gene encodes CDR1 SEHNR and CDR2 FQNEAQ (reference sequence). DNA of the CDR3: TGTGCCAGCAGCCCGCGGACAGGAATGAACACTGAAGCTTTCTTT. It translates to CASSPRTGMNTEAFF. The entire variable domain, with the rest obtained from reference TRBV7-9 and TRBJ1-1, is as follows: DTGVSQNPRHKITKRGQNVTFRCDPISEHNRLYWYRQTLGQGPEFLTYFQNEAQLEKSRLLSDRFSAERPKGSFSTLEIQRTEQGDSAMYLCASSPRTGMNTEAFFGQGTRLTVV.

The chain recombines TRBV6-1 with TRBJ1-4; 10 bases match TRBD1. The CDR3 spans 15 residues. Germline lookup yields CDR1 MNHNS and CDR2 SASEGT. Losses at the gene ends were 4 bases for V and 8 bases for J; bases not matched to a gene: 7. For the CDR3, the DNA is TGTGCCAGCAGTGGACAGGGGGCGGGTCTAGAAAAACTGTTTTTT. Encoded protein: CASSGQGAGLEKLFF.

The gene calls are TRBV11-3 and TRBJ1-2; D possibly corresponds to TRBD1 (5 bases). Trimming left V 5 bases short and J 2 bases short, with 12 bases between. CDR1 is SGHNT and CDR2 is YENEEA in the germline V gene. The CDR3 has 14 residues. The CDR3: CASSPQGLNYGYTF. Here the CDR3 DNA reads TGTGCCAGCAGCCCCCAGGGCTTGAACTATGGCTACACCTTC.

The V call is TRBV19, the J call TRBJ2-1, with 8 nucleotides matching TRBD2. J was trimmed by 5 bases and V by 6 bases; bases with no gene match: 9. This CDR3 contains 15 residues. Germline values: CDR1 LNHDA, CDR2 SQIVND (reference sequence). CDR3 nucleotides: TGTGCCAGTAGGGCTAGCGGGCAGTTAAACAATGAGCAGTTCTTC. Translated, it gives CASRASGQLNNEQFF.

The gene calls are TRBV5-6 and TRBJ2-7, with D possibly being TRBD1 (5 bases). The CDR3 is 17 residues long. V dropped 2 bases and J dropped 1 base, with 19 bases sitting between them. CDR1 is SGHDT, CDR2 YYEEEE, per germline. The CDR3 region is CASSLVFDRRASYEQYF. CDR3 nucleotides: TGTGCCAGCAGCTTAGTTTTCGATCGCAGGGCGTCCTACGAGCAGTACTTC.

The V gene is TRBV12-1, the J gene TRBJ2-2; the table's D call, TRBD2, was not checked against the DNA. TRBV12-1 is a pseudogene. CDR3 size: 14 residues. The CDR3 DNA follows: TGTGCCAGCAGACGTCGGGGTGAAACCGGGGAGCTGTTTTTT. It yields the protein CASRRRGETGELFF.

The genes are TRBV5-1 and TRBJ2-5; 9 bases agree with TRBD2. The CDR3 has 17 amino acids. Germline CDR1 SGHRS, CDR2 YFSETQ. V shed 4 bases and J 5 bases; nucleotides not matched to a gene: 15. Here the CDR3 reads CASSATSGVYLAETQYF. The DNA for the CDR3 is TGCGCCAGCAGCGCGACTAGCGGAGTCTATCTTGCTGAGACCCAGTACTTC.

The chain employs TRBV5-4 and TRBJ2-2; the D is unclear. There are 11 residues in the CDR3. Germline loops: CDR1 SGHNT, CDR2 YYREEE (reference sequence). The V end was cut by 3 bases, the J end by 4 bases, with 1 base between. The CDR3 region is CASSSTGELFF. In DNA, the CDR3 is TGTGCCAGCAGCTCCACCGGGGAGCTGTTTTTT.

This clone was recorded only once. This chain connects TRBV6-6 to TRBJ2-7; D is uncertain. V was shortened by 0 bases and J by 3 bases, with 12 bases between the two germline ends. The CDR3 contains 15 residues. Germline CDR1 MNHNY, CDR2 SVGAGI (reference sequence). In nucleotides, the CDR3 is TGTGCCAGCAGTTACTCGAACAGTCTGTTCTACGAGCAGTACTTC. This encodes CASSYSNSLFYEQYF.

The rearrangement joins TRBV2 to TRBJ2-4, with TRBD2 matching 8 bases. Germline lookup yields CDR1 SNHLY and CDR2 FYNNEI. The CDR3 totals 15 residues. The junction had 10 bases not matched to a gene; V was cut back by 6 bases and J by 6 bases. For the CDR3, the DNA is TGTGCCAGCAGCCCAGGTGGGACTAGGCCAAACATTCAGTACTTC. The encoded protein is CASSPGGTRPNIQYF.

The V and J genes are TRBV27 and TRBJ1-5; weak D call: TRBD1 (5 bases). Germline lookup yields CDR1 MNHEY and CDR2 SMNVEV (reference sequence). Between the trimmed V and J ends, which lost 2 bases and 0 bases, there was a span of 8 bases. The CDR3 has 15 residues. The CDR3 nucleotides are TGTGCCAGCAGTTTAAGGGGCGATAGCAATCAGCCCCAGCATTTT. Amino acid sequence: CASSLRGDSNQPQHF.

The V call is TRBV7-2, the J call TRBJ1-2, with 7 bases aligning to TRBD1. This CDR3 has 14 amino acids. The germline V gene encodes CDR1 SGHTA and CDR2 FQGNSA. Trimming cost V 2 bases and J 6 bases; bases outside gene matches: 6. CDR3 DNA: TGTGCCAGCAGCTTACAGGACAGGAGCAATGGCTACACCTTC. As protein: CASSLQDRSNGYTF.

This clone was observed a single time. CDR3 protein: CASSSQGAADTQYF. CDR3 in DNA: TGTGCCAGCAGTTCACAGGGGGCGGCTGATACGCAGTATTTT. The V gene is TRBV6-1, the J gene TRBJ2-3; 9 bases are shared with TRBD1. Per germline, CDR1 MNHNS and CDR2 SASEGT. J lost 6 bases, V lost 5 bases, and 6 bases had no gene match. The CDR3 extends over 14 amino acids.

Note on this clone: Other DNA sequences within the sample encode an identical CDR3. The V and J genes are TRBV19 and TRBJ2-2; the match to TRBD2 covers 8 bases. The length of the CDR3 is 15 residues. The germline V gene encodes CDR1 LNHDA and CDR2 SQIVND (reference sequence). V dropped 1 base and J dropped 5; count of bases not matched to a gene: 3. Here the CDR3 DNA reads TGTGCCAGTAGTATAGGTGGCGGGAGGACCGGGGAGCTGTTTTTT. Residues: CASSIGGGRTGELFF.

The V and J genes are TRBV6-4 and TRBJ2-2; TRBD1 matches at 7 bases. Unmatched junction bases numbered 5, after V lost 3 bases and J lost 7 bases. The CDR3 is 14 amino acids. Germline V gene lookup returns CDR1 MRHNA and CDR2 SNTAGT. The CDR3 sequence is CASSEDRAVGELFF. The CDR3 bases are TGTGCCAGCAGTGAAGACAGGGCGGTCGGGGAGCTGTTTTTT.

The chain links TRBV5-1 to TRBJ2-5, with D possibly being TRBD1 or TRBD2 (6 bases each). CDR1 and CDR2 from the germline V gene are SGHRS and YFSETQ. The length of the CDR3 is 15 residues. V gave up 7 bases and J gave up 2 bases, with 18 bases separating them. As DNA, the CDR3 is TGCGCCAGCGCAGGGGACGGGACTTTTCAAGAGACCCAGTACTTC. Translation: CASAGDGTFQETQYF. Full variable domain (remainder filled in from reference TRBV5-1 and TRBJ2-5): KAGVTQTPRYLIKTRGQQVTLSCSPISGHRSVSWYQQTPGQGLQFLFEYFSETQRNKGNFPGRFSGRQFSNSRSEMNVSTLELGDSALYLCASAGDGTFQETQYFGPGTRLLVL.

The genes are TRBV4-1 and TRBJ1-2; D call uncertain. The CDR3 extends over 15 amino acids. Deletions cut 1 base from V and 4 bases from J, with 13 bases between. Germline CDR1 reads MGHRA; CDR2 reads YSYEKL. CDR3 in amino acids: CASSQVLGTTYGYTF. The CDR3 DNA reads as TGCGCCAGCAGCCAAGTTCTGGGCACTACCTATGGCTACACCTTC.